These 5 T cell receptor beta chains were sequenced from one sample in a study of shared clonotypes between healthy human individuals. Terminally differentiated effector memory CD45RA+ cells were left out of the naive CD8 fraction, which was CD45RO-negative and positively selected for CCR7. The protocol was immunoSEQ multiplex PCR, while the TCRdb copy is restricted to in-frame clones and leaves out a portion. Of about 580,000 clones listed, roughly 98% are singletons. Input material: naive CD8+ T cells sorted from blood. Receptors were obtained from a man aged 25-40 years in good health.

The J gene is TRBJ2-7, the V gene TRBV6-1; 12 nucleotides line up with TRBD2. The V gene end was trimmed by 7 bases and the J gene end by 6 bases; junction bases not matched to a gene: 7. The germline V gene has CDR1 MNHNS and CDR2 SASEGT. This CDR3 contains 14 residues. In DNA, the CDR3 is TGTGCCAGCAAAACGACTAGCGGGAGTATCGAGCAGTACTTC. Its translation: CASKTTSGSIEQYF.

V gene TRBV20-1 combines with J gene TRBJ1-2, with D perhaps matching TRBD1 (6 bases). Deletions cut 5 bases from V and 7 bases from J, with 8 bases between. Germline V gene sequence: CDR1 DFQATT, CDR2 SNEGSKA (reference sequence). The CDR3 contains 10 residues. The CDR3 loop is CSALTGGYTF. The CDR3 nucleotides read TGCAGTGCTCTGACAGGTGGCTACACCTTC.

CDR3 DNA: TGCGCCAGCAGCACCGGGGCGGGGAGAAACATTCAGTACTTC. This encodes CASSTGAGRNIQYF. The chain uses TRBV5-1 and TRBJ2-4, with D possibly matching TRBD2 (6 bases). Germline V gene data show CDR1 as SGHRS and CDR2 as YFSETQ. This CDR3 spans 14 amino acids. V gave up 4 bases and J gave up 6 bases, with 14 bases separating them.

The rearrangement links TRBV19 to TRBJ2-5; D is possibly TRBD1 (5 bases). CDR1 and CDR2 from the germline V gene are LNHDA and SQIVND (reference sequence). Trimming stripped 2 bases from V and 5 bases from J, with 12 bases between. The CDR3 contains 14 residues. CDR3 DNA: TGTGCCAGTAGTATACCAGGGTACGTGGAGACCCAGTACTTC. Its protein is CASSIPGYVETQYF.

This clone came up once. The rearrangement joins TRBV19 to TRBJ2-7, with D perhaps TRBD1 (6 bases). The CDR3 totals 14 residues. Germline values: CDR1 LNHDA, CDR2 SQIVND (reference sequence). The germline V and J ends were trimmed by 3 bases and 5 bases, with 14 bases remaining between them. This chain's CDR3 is CASSIRQGMHEQYF. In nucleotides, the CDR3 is TGTGCCAGTAGTATCCGCCAGGGGATGCACGAGCAGTACTTC.